The present entry profiles one T cell receptor beta chain with its context. Its antigen is unknown. This sample was taken from a study of shared clonotypes between healthy human individuals. Study-wide results and caveats: Among a few donors, approximately 5% of naive CD4 clonotypes were found in common.

Sorted-subset replicate PCRs used approximately 200 ng of genomic DNA. This amount corresponded to some 30,000 T cell genomes. Produced via immunoSEQ multiplex PCR; TCRdb's table is partial and in-frame only. The table lists 1.5 million to 2.5 million clones, roughly 94% of them singletons. The V and J ends lost 3 bases and 5 bases, in that order; junction bases with no gene match: 7. The CDR3 is made up of 15 amino acids. CDR1 and CDR2 from the germline V gene are SGHVT and SQSDAQ. The naive CD8 subset, CD45RO-negative cells positively selected for CCR7, excluded terminally differentiated effector memory CD45RA+ cells.

This chain joins TRBV7-4 and TRBJ2-1, with 7 bases identical to TRBD1. This TCR came from a man between 18 and 29 years old in good health. Sample: naive CD8+ T cells sorted from blood. As DNA, the CDR3 is TGTGCCAGCAGCTTTTTGCTAGGGGGCAACAATGAGCAGTTCTTC. It specifies CASSFLLGGNNEQFF.